The 16 T cell receptor beta chains given below trace back to one sample, sequenced in a study of T-cell memory formation after mild COVID-19. TCRdb processed the 5' RACE reads anew with MiXCR; each CDR3 protein has one entry. The sample includes roughly 200,000 distinct CDR3 sequences, about a sixth of them seen just once. Sequencing input: PBMCs or a T cell subset sorted from them (not recorded which). Every receptor here comes from an adult woman who had mild COVID-19 (a few samples of this study predate the infection). Cell type and time point are not known.

The chain is built from TRBV7-9 and TRBJ1-2; D unclear. CDR1 and CDR2 from the germline V gene are SEHNR and FQNEAQ (reference sequence). V lost 5 bases and J 2 bases, leaving 6 bases between the germline ends. This CDR3 has 12 amino acids. In DNA form, the CDR3 reads TGTGCCAGCAGCCCCAACAACTATGGCTACACCTTC. It specifies CASSPNNYGYTF.

This clonotype was found a few times. J is TRBJ2-7 and V is TRBV2, with D possibly matching TRBD2 (5 bases). Per the germline V gene, CDR1 is SNHLY and CDR2 is FYNNEI. V was shortened by 5 bases and J by 2 bases, with 10 bases between the two germline ends. The length of the CDR3 is 13 residues. The DNA of the CDR3 is TGTGCCAGCAGTAATGGGGAGACCTACGAGCAGTACTTC. Protein sequence: CASSNGETYEQYF.

This clonotype was detected a few times. The gene calls are TRBV4-3 and TRBJ2-3; D possibly corresponds to TRBD2 (6 bases). The CDR3 length is 16 residues. V lost 3 bases and J 5 bases, leaving 18 bases between the germline ends. The germline V gene encodes CDR1 LGHNA and CDR2 YSLEER. The CDR3 coding sequence is TGCGCCAGCAGCCATTTTTGGGGGGAGGCACAAGATACGCAGTATTTT. Amino acids: CASSHFWGEAQDTQYF.

The gene calls are TRBV5-1 and TRBJ1-2; 8 nucleotides match TRBD1. Germline CDR1 and CDR2: SGHRS and YFSETQ. This CDR3 is built from 15 residues. V was pared by 1 base and J by 4 bases, with 6 bases of the junction left unmatched. The CDR3 sequence: CASSLTGTGSYGYTF. For the CDR3, the DNA is TGCGCCAGCAGCTTGACCGGGACAGGATCCTATGGCTACACCTTC.

This rearrangement joins TRBV20-1 to TRBJ1-5; possible D gene TRBD1, 5 bases. CDR1 and CDR2 from the germline V gene are DFQATT and SNEGSKA (reference sequence). Trimming shortened V by 2 bases and J by 3 bases, and 11 bases separated the two germline ends. The CDR3 is 14 amino acids. CDR3 sequence (DNA): TGCAGTGCTAGATCGGGAGGGGACAATCAGCCCCAGCATTTT. This sequence encodes CSARSGGDNQPQHF.

The chain carries TRBV7-3 and TRBJ1-3; no clear D. This CDR3 spans 15 amino acids. CDR1 SGHTA and CDR2 FQGTGA come from the germline V gene. Between the trimmed V and J ends, which lost 5 bases and 0 bases, there was a span of 11 bases. DNA of the CDR3: TGTGCCAGCAGCCCGGACGGTAGCTCTGGAAACACCATATATTTT. This gives the protein CASSPDGSSGNTIYF.

The sample holds one count of this clonotype. J is TRBJ2-5 and V is TRBV20-1, with D maybe TRBD1 (6 bases). Germline assignment: CDR1 DFQATT and CDR2 SNEGSKA (reference sequence). V was cut by 5 bases and J by 11 bases, with 24 bases left in between. The CDR3 sequence is 14 residues long. The CDR3 reads CSAPQGFKYNEQYF. The CDR3 DNA is TGCAGTGCTCCACAGGGATTTAAATACAATGAGCAGTACTTC.

J is TRBJ1-2 and V is TRBV5-1; TRBD1 agrees at 8 bases. Germline loops: CDR1 SGHRS, CDR2 YFSETQ. The CDR3 covers 14 residues. Germline trimming cut 4 bases from V and 2 bases from J; bases unmatched to any gene: 4. The CDR3 DNA reads TGCGCCAGCAGCGCCCGACAGGGGAACTATGGCTACACCTTC. Translation: CASSARQGNYGYTF.

The genes are TRBV20-1 and TRBJ2-2; TRBD2 agrees at 8 bases. CDR1 and CDR2 from the germline V gene are DFQATT and SNEGSKA (reference sequence). The CDR3 totals 16 residues. V was clipped by 6 bases and J by 1 base; unmatched bases: 10. The CDR3 DNA follows: TGCAGTGCCGCTGGCGGGGGGCGAGAGAACACCGGGGAGCTGTTTTTT. Translated: CSAAGGGRENTGELFF.

This clonotype was seen more than once but under ten times. The chain employs TRBV20-1 and TRBJ2-5; 7 bases are shared with TRBD2. V lost 2 bases, J lost 2 bases, and 8 bases stayed unmatched. Per germline, CDR1 DFQATT and CDR2 SNEGSKA (reference sequence). CDR3 length: 15 residues. The CDR3 region has the DNA TGCAGTGCTAGACCACGACTAGCCCTTCAAGAGACCCAGTACTTC. Amino acid sequence: CSARPRLALQETQYF.

This clonotype showed up just a few times. The V and J genes are TRBV6-5 and TRBJ1-2; 9 nucleotides match TRBD1. The CDR3 runs 15 residues. The V gene end was trimmed by 2 bases and the J gene end by 4 bases; junction bases not matched to a gene: 5. CDR1 and CDR2 (germline): MNHEY, SVGAGI. CDR3: CASSYGGQGFYGYTF. In DNA form, the CDR3 reads TGTGCCAGCAGTTACGGTGGACAGGGGTTCTATGGCTACACCTTC.

The sample holds many counts of this clonotype. V usage is TRBV5-5 and J usage is TRBJ2-2; D is uncertain. The CDR3 sequence is 14 residues long. From germline, CDR1 is SGHKS and CDR2 YYEKEE (reference sequence). Trimming shortened V by 0 bases and J by 9 bases, and 12 bases separated the two germline ends. The CDR3 region is CASSLGGRSWELFF. CDR3 in DNA: TGTGCCAGCAGCTTGGGTGGACGCAGCTGGGAGCTGTTTTTT. Full variable domain (outside the CDR3, taken from reference TRBV5-5 and TRBJ2-2): DAGVTQSPTHLIKTRGQQVTLRCSPISGHKSVSWYQQVLGQGPQFIFQYYEKEERGRGNFPDRFSARQFPNYSSELNVNALLLGDSALYLCASSLGGRSWELFFGEGSRLTVL.

This clonotype turned up a few times. The chain combines TRBV20-1 with TRBJ1-2; 11 bases agree with TRBD1. CDR3 length: 14 amino acids. Germline loops: CDR1 DFQATT, CDR2 SNEGSKA (reference sequence). The V and J ends lost 6 bases and 4 bases, in that order; junction bases with no gene match: 7. The CDR3 loop is CSAAGTGGLYGYTF. The DNA of the CDR3 is TGCAGTGCAGCCGGGACAGGGGGTCTCTATGGCTACACCTTC.

The V gene is TRBV4-1, the J gene TRBJ2-3; TRBD2 agrees at 8 bases. V trimming: 0 bases; J trimming: 3 bases; junction bases outside the gene matches: 5. Germline V lookup: CDR1 MGHRA, CDR2 YSYEKL. The length of the CDR3 is 16 residues. The CDR3 protein is CASSQESSGRTDTQYF. The DNA for the CDR3 is TGCGCCAGCAGCCAAGAATCCAGCGGGAGAACAGATACGCAGTATTTT.

This clonotype was seen a handful of times. The chain is built from TRBV3-1 and TRBJ2-1; 9 bases align to TRBD2. CDR1 and CDR2 (germline): LGHDT, YNNKEL (reference sequence). V shed 0 bases and J 4 bases; nucleotides not matched to a gene: 4. This CDR3 is 16 amino acids long. The CDR3 DNA reads TGTGCCAGCAGCCAAGATCGGCTAGCGGGATACAATGAGCAGTTCTTC. It translates to CASSQDRLAGYNEQFF.

This clonotype was counted between two and nine times. J is TRBJ1-1 and V is TRBV5-1; the match to TRBD1 covers 7 bases. The germline gives CDR1 SGHRS, CDR2 YFSETQ. CDR3 size: 14 residues. After removal of 5 bases from V and 0 bases from J, the junction contained 4 bases not matched to a gene. The CDR3 sequence: CASRRDSLNTEAFF. CDR3 coding DNA: TGCGCCAGCAGGCGGGACAGCCTGAACACTGAAGCTTTCTTT.